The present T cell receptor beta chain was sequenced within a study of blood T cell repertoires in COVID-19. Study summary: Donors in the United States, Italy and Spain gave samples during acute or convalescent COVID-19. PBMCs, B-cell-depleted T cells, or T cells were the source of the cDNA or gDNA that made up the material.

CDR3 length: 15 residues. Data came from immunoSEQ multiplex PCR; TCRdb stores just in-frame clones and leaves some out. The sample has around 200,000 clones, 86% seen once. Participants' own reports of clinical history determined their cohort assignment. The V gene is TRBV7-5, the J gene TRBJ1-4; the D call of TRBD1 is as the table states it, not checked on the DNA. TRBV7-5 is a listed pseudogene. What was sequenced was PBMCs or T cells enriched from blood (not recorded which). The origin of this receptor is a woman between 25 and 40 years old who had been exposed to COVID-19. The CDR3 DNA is TGTGCCAGAATTCCTCCGGGACAGACTAATGAAAAACTGTTTTTT. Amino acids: CARIPPGQTNEKLFF.